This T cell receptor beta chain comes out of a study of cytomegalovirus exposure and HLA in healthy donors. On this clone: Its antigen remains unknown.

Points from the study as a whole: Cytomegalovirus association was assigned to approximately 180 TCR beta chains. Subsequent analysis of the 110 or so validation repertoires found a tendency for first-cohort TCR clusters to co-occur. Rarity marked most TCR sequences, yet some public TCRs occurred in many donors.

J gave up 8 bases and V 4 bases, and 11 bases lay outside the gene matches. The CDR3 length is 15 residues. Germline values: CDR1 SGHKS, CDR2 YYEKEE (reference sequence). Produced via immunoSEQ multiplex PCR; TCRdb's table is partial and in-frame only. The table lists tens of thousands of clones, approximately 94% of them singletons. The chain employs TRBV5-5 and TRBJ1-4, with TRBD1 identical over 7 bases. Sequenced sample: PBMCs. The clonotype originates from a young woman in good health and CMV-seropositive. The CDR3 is CASSTTGAVSEKLFF. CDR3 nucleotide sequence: TGTGCCAGCAGCACAACAGGGGCCGTTAGCGAAAAACTGTTTTTT.